This T cell receptor beta chain was observed in a study of sequential checkpoint blockade in melanoma (dated by TCRdb to between 2019 and 2020). Notes on the research overall: Using 1:1 randomization, the trial assigned patients either to first-line nivolumab followed by ipilimumab (arm A) or to ipilimumab followed by nivolumab (arm B). Maintenance nivolumab came after each of the two trial sequences. DNA from about 90 melanoma tumor samples collected before treatment underwent TCRbeta immunosequencing. Matched tumor biopsies were taken from some 20 patients before treatment and at week 13, after single-agent nivolumab (arm A) or ipilimumab (arm B). About three quarters of the matched tumor biopsy pairs taken before and after treatment were from the same lesion. Overall results and qualifications from the work: In the nivolumab-first arm (arm A), an association was found between pretreatment tumor TIL clonality and response (P = .04). Within-arm analyses of tumor T-cell fraction were constrained by small sample sizes and reduced statistical power. PD-L1 staining and CD8+ T-cell counts correlated with tumor T-cell fraction and clonality, whereas mutational load did not. Patients whose tumor T-cell fraction and clonality increased by week 13 were about 30 times more likely to achieve clinical benefit. Larger, independent patient cohorts are needed to validate the response-prediction model that combines TCR metrics and mutation burden.

As to this clone: There is no known antigen for this receptor. Nothing much larger sits one base from this clone, and base qualities are not available.

Sample treatment or condition, as interpreted from the label and publication: randomized to nivolumab then ipilimumab (arm A) or the reverse (arm B). None of the patients in the trial had previously been given DNA-damaging chemotherapy. Samples were obtained from patients with melanoma enrolled in CheckMate 064, a randomized, open-label phase II trial of sequential checkpoint blockade. Genomic DNA from formalin-fixed paraffin-embedded (FFPE) tissue samples was used for tumor TCR sequencing. The immunoSEQ Assay was used to immunosequence TCRbeta CDR3 regions from genomic DNA. Before high-throughput sequencing, genomic DNA was amplified using bias-controlled multiplex PCR. Regarding the original processing steps: To quantify the absolute abundance of each unique TCRbeta CDR3 region, the sequences were collapsed and filtered. Clonality, defined as 1 minus Pielou's evenness, was calculated using only productive rearrangements. To compute tumor T-cell fraction, TCRbeta template counts were normalized to usable DNA, with usable DNA estimated from several housekeeping genes. A previously published method was used to identify clones with significantly greater frequencies in on-treatment samples than in baseline samples. TCRdb carries this immuneACCESS record with in-frame sequences only. Its versions omit some clonotypes, under half of them owing to an unresolved V gene in the studies checked, with the rest unexplained. D and trimming were read from the DNA, whereas the V and J calls and clone size are those reported in that table. For this sample the table gives about 13,000 clones, of which around a quarter were detected only once. The top ten hold around 16% of the sample.

Taken from the germline V gene, the CDR1 and CDR2 loops are SGHRS and YFSETQ. Including cysteine and phenylalanine, the CDR3 has 15 amino acids. Only CDR3 DNA remains: 45 bases, in frame from the first base. V and J are trimmed by 4 bases and 5 bases, and the gene matches miss 5 bases of the junction. Sample: tumor tissue (inferred from file names), taken from a patient given nivolumab and ipilimumab in sequence. The sequence joins TRBV5-1 to TRBJ2-5; 13 bases in the junction line up with TRBD2. This receptor was identified in a human donor with melanoma. In nucleotides, the sequence is TGCGCCAGCAGCGGGGGGACTAGCGGGGCGGAGACCCAGTACTTC. The translation is CASSGGTSGAETQYF.